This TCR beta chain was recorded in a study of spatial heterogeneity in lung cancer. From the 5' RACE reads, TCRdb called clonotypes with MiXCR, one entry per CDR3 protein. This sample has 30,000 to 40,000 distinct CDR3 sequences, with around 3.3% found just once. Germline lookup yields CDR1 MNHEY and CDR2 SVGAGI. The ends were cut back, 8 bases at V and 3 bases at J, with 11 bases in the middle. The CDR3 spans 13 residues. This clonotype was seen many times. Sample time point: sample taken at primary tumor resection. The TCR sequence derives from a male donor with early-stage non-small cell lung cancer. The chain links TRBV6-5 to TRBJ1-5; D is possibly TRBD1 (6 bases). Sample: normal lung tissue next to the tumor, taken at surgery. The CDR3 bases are TGTGCCAGCGGGGGCCGGAACAATCAGCCCCAGCATTTT. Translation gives CASGGRNNQPQHF.